What follows describes a single T cell receptor beta chain. These data come from a study of chemoradiotherapy in HPV16-positive cancers. Repeated repertoire sampling spanned the course of chemoradiotherapy. TCRdb keeps only in-frame clones here, not all; method: immunoSEQ multiplex PCR. Of about 7,200 clones detected, around four fifths appear once; the ten largest clones hold approximately 15%. The sequence derives from a human donor with HPV-associated anogenital cancer. Collection took place from a patient who underwent chemoradiotherapy.

This chain's CDR3 is CASSYGQGSYEQYF. CDR3 coding DNA: TGTGCCAGCAGCTACGGACAGGGCTCCTACGAGCAGTACTTC. The gene calls are TRBV7-3 and TRBJ2-7, with 8 positions matching TRBD1. V was pared by 4 bases and J by 0 bases, with 2 bases of the junction left unmatched. Germline assignment: CDR1 SGHTA and CDR2 FQGTGA. The CDR3 length is 14 residues.